This TCR beta chain was sequenced in a study of neoadjuvant anti-PD-1 for oral cavity cancer. Study context: Patients without progression received a fourth nivolumab dose around day 43, then surgical resection on days 50-56.

These oral cavity squamous cell carcinomas were HPV-negative and locally advanced. Method: immunoSEQ multiplex PCR; TCRdb's copy keeps in-frame clones and lacks some. The sample lists some 15,000 clones, around two thirds seen once, with approximately 2.5% in the top ten. V lost 0 bases and J lost 4, with 8 bases in between. Per germline, CDR1 SGHRS and CDR2 YFSETQ. The CDR3 spans 15 residues. The starting material was PBMCs, obtained before nivolumab (anti-PD-1) treatment. V gene TRBV5-1 combines with J gene TRBJ2-6; no clear D. The sequence derives from a person between 40 and 79 years old with oral cavity squamous cell carcinoma. The CDR3: CASSLAEYGANVLTF. The CDR3, as DNA: TGCGCCAGCAGCTTGGCCGAGTACGGGGCCAACGTCCTGACTTTC.